The subject of this entry is one TCR beta chain. This clonotype was seen more than once but under ten times. No cognate antigen has been identified for it. Base qualities are not recorded, but no much larger clone differs from it by a single base. This sample is drawn from a study of CD8+CD57+ T cells in acquired aplastic anemia (dated by TCRdb to the late 2010s). About the study as a whole: DNA extracted from sorted CD4+ and CD8+ cells had a mean of about 3.2 ug, with a range of about 0.2 to 30 ug. A CD8+CD57+ expansion meant a frequency higher than the mean frequency seen in healthy subjects.

What the authors observed across the whole study: Around 27 CD8+ CDR3 sequences were shared between patients and controls but appeared highly expressed in patients and within their immunodominant clones. Between patients and healthy controls, no significant difference in CD8+ Simpson's diversity was found (P=0.060).

Genomic DNA was used as template for profiling of TCR beta VDJ combinations and CDR3 sequences. An Illumina HiSeq 2000 was the platform used for TCR repertoire sequencing. In the original analysis: TRBV/TRBJ rearrangement plots, CDR3 size and DJ length profiles, and Simpson's diversity index were used to assess repertoires. Whichever DNA sequence was most abundant in the deep sequencing data was defined as the immunodominant clone. CDR3 amino acid sequences were screened for sharing across subjects and compared with published repertoires and the VDJdb database. The public reads were run again by TCRdb, first through fastp at Q25 and then through MiXCR, and only productive beta chains were kept. One record per CDR3 amino acid sequence lists the most common genes and DNA. In this record, the V and J calls reflect TCRdb's handling and not the investigators' own analysis. This sample lists just over 450,000 distinct CDR3 sequences; more than 25% were detected once. The ten largest make up 0.8% to 0.85% of the sample.

Patients chosen for sequencing had shown expansion of CD8+CD57+ cells by flow cytometry. Severe acquired aplastic anemia was diagnosed in all patients according to International Study of Aplastic Anemia and Agranulocytosis and Camitta criteria. No therapy had been received by the patients at the time of blood sampling. TCR repertoires of sorted CD4+ and CD8+ blood T cells from severe aplastic anemia patients and healthy subjects were deep-sequenced in the study. In the USA, patient enrollment took place under clinicaltrials.gov protocols 00001620, 01623167, 00001397, 00071045, 00081523 and 00961064. Ficoll-Paque density gradient centrifugation was used to isolate peripheral blood mononuclear cells. Before DNA was extracted, CD4+ and CD8+ T cells were sorted using either FACS or magnetic beads. This receptor was obtained from a human donor with aplastic anemia. The sample taken for sequencing was sorted CD4+, CD8+, or CD8+CD57+ T cells (not recorded which) from PBMCs.

The DNA sequence follows: TGCGCCAGCAGCTTGGCCTCCGGGATCGGCACAGATACGCAGTATTTT. Its protein is CASSLASGIGTDTQYF. The chain links TRBV5-1 with TRBJ2-3; the D gene is possibly TRBD2, with 5 bases matching. The CDR3 starts with the cysteine, ends with the phenylalanine, and has 16 residues. Just the 48-base CDR3 DNA is kept, in frame starting at base 1. V is reduced by 0 bases and J by 1 base, leaving a spacing of 12 bases between them. The germline V gene gives CDR1 as SGHRS and CDR2 as YFSETQ.